This entry concerns a single T cell receptor beta chain. This table comes from immunoSEQ multiplex PCR, and its TCRdb copy is limited to in-frame clones, with some not included. Found here are 17,000 or so clones, nearly 80% of them singletons; the top ten hold about 10%. J lost 5 bases, V lost 4 bases, and 7 bases had no gene match. This CDR3 contains 14 residues. From germline, CDR1 is SGHVS and CDR2 FNYEAQ. Treatment: randomized to nivolumab then ipilimumab (arm A) or the reverse (arm B). None of the patients previously received DNA-damaging chemotherapy. PBMC sorting kept live CD3+CD8+ cells without CD19 or CD56. The data belong to a study of sequential checkpoint blockade in melanoma. Overall study: First-line arms were nivolumab then ipilimumab, or the reverse, randomized 1:1.

The gene calls are TRBV7-6 and TRBJ2-7, with 8 positions matching TRBD1. The receptor comes from a human donor with melanoma. The sample in question was CD8+ T cells sorted from blood (inferred from file names), obtained from a patient given nivolumab and ipilimumab in sequence. The CDR3 nucleotides are TGTGCCAGCAGCTCCGGACAGGGACTGGACGAGCAGTACTTC. Its translation is CASSSGQGLDEQYF.